The 17 T cell receptor beta chains in this list originate from one sample, sequenced in a study of lymphopenia after photon versus proton radiotherapy. Data came from immunoSEQ multiplex PCR; TCRdb stores just in-frame clones and leaves some out. Among more than 45,000 clones listed, approximately 88% were seen once. The sequencing here drew on peripheral blood, taken from a patient treated with proton-based radiotherapy. These receptors were obtained from a man in his 60s with pancreatic cancer.

The genes are TRBV25-1 and TRBJ1-4; TRBD1 agrees at 8 bases. Losses at the gene ends were 8 bases for V and 7 bases for J; bases not matched to a gene: 6. The CDR3 extends over 13 amino acids. The V gene's germline CDR1 is MGHDK and CDR2 SYGVNS. CDR3 sequence (DNA): TGTGCCAGCCGACAGGGGAACCTTGAAAAACTGTTTTTT. This sequence encodes CASRQGNLEKLFF. Full variable domain (missing parts from reference TRBV25-1 and TRBJ1-4): EADIYQTPRYLVIGTGKKITLECSQTMGHDKMYWYQQDPGMELHLIHYSYGVNSTEKGDLSSESTVSRIRTEHFPLTLESARPSHTSQYLCASRQGNLEKLFFGSGTQLSVL.

The chain is built from TRBV5-1 and TRBJ2-7; TRBD2 matches at 7 bases. This CDR3 is built from 16 residues. V shed 4 bases, J shed 4 bases, and the junction held 14 bases outside the gene matches. Germline V gene lookup returns CDR1 SGHRS and CDR2 YFSETQ. CDR3 coding DNA: TGCGCCAGCAGCGGGGGGGAGCGGGCAGCGACTTACGAGCAGTACTTC. Amino acids: CASSGGERAATYEQYF.

This clone was found a few times. V usage is TRBV19 and J usage is TRBJ1-2, with D unclear. CDR1 and CDR2 from the germline V gene are LNHDA and SQIVND (reference sequence). The V end was cut by 2 bases, the J end by 4 bases, with 20 bases between. The CDR3 is 17 residues long. As DNA, the CDR3 is TGTGCCAGTAGTATATTAGTCACAGCCCAACAAAGCTATGGCTACACCTTC. It codes for CASSILVTAQQSYGYTF.

This rearrangement joins TRBV19 to TRBJ2-7; TRBD1 agrees at 10 bases. CDR1 and CDR2 from the germline V gene are LNHDA and SQIVND (reference sequence). The CDR3 has 14 amino acids. V lost 5 bases to trimming and J lost 2 bases; unmatched junction nucleotides: 3. DNA of the CDR3: TGTGCCAGTAGTGGGGACAGGGGAACCTACGAGCAGTACTTC. Translated, it gives CASSGDRGTYEQYF.

As regards this clone: Other nucleotide sequences in the sample specify the same CDR3. The chain recombines TRBV18 with TRBJ2-3, with D unclear. Germline values: CDR1 KGHSH, CDR2 LQKENI. The length of the CDR3 is 12 residues. V was clipped by 3 bases and J by 1 base, with 2 bases between them. As DNA, the CDR3 is TGTGCCAGCTCACCCCGCACAGATACGCAGTATTTT. It translates to CASSPRTDTQYF.

The J gene is TRBJ1-4, the V gene TRBV28; D gene uncertain. The germline V gene has CDR1 MDHEN and CDR2 SYDVKM. V was trimmed by 7 bases and J by 3 bases, leaving 15 bases between them. This CDR3 spans 15 amino acids. CDR3 nucleotides: TGTGCCAGCAAACGAACCCAGGCAGCTAATGAAAAACTGTTTTTT. Its protein product is CASKRTQAANEKLFF. The variable domain in full, with the rest retrieved from reference TRBV28 and TRBJ1-4, is DVKVTQSSRYLVKRTGEKVFLECVQDMDHENMFWYRQDPGLGLRLIYFSYDVKMKEKGDIPEGYSVSREKKERFSLILESASTNQTSMYLCASKRTQAANEKLFFGSGTQLSVL.

V usage is TRBV28 and J usage is TRBJ2-2; tentatively, D is TRBD2 (5 bases). Germline V gene sequence: CDR1 MDHEN, CDR2 SYDVKM. The CDR3 covers 14 residues. Between the trimmed V and J ends, which lost 3 bases and 4 bases, there was a span of 9 bases. CDR3 sequence reads: CASSLGGSTGELFF. CDR3 DNA sequence: TGTGCCAGCAGTTTGGGCGGGTCCACCGGGGAGCTGTTTTTT.

This clone was recorded a few times. The genes are TRBV5-6 and TRBJ1-1; D not resolved. Germline V gene data show CDR1 as SGHDT and CDR2 as YYEEEE. This CDR3 comprises 16 residues. V shed 6 bases and J shed 0 bases, with 18 bases lying between them. CDR3 residues: CASNFRAEPLNTEAFF. CDR3 DNA sequence: TGTGCCAGCAACTTTAGGGCAGAACCCTTGAACACTGAAGCTTTCTTT.

V and J are TRBV7-6 and TRBJ2-7, with 12 bases identical to TRBD2. This CDR3 comprises 16 residues. Germline values: CDR1 SGHVS, CDR2 FNYEAQ. Unmatched junction bases numbered 13, after V lost 4 bases and J lost 9 bases. The CDR3 coding sequence is TGTGCCAGCAGCTCCATCGTCGGACTAGCGGGGTTGGGGCAGTACTTC. Translation gives CASSSIVGLAGLGQYF.

The CDR3 spells CASSLDVGAFF. The CDR3, as DNA: TGTGCCAGCAGCTTAGATGTGGGAGCTTTCTTT. This chain links TRBV7-2 with TRBJ1-1; no firm D call. This CDR3 is 11 amino acids long. Germline V lookup: CDR1 SGHTA, CDR2 FQGNSA. V dropped 1 base and J dropped 10 bases, with 7 bases sitting between them.

This chain uses TRBV7-6 with TRBJ1-4; D not certain. Trimming pared 2 bases from V and 8 bases from J, leaving 12 bases between. Germline values: CDR1 SGHVS, CDR2 FNYEAQ. The CDR3 is made up of 14 amino acids. CDR3 coding DNA: TGTGCCAGCAGCTTAAACCGGCAGAAGGAAAAACTGTTTTTT. Protein: CASSLNRQKEKLFF.

The V call is TRBV5-6, the J call TRBJ1-4, with D possibly being TRBD1 (6 bases). Germline values: CDR1 SGHDT, CDR2 YYEEEE. The ends were cut back, 1 base at V and 8 bases at J, with 12 bases in the middle. The CDR3 sequence is 14 residues long. The CDR3 region has the DNA TGTGCCAGCAGCTTGTCTGGGGGCGTGGAAAAACTGTTTTTT. It yields the protein CASSLSGGVEKLFF.

The V call is TRBV14, the J call TRBJ1-1; 7 positions agree with TRBD1. CDR3 length: 15 amino acids. Germline-derived CDR1 and CDR2 are SGHDN and FVKESK. V shed 1 base, J shed 0 bases, and the junction held 2 bases outside the gene matches. The CDR3 sequence is CASSQVQGVNTEAFF. CDR3 coding DNA: TGTGCCAGCAGCCAAGTTCAGGGGGTGAACACTGAAGCTTTCTTT.

The DNA for the CDR3 is TGTGCCAGTACCCTAATGGCGGGGAACACCGGGGAGCTGTTTTTT. This encodes CASTLMAGNTGELFF. The chain links TRBV19 to TRBJ2-2, with D possibly being TRBD2 (5 bases). Germline CDR1 LNHDA, CDR2 SQIVND (reference sequence). The length of the CDR3 is 15 residues. Trimming cost V 7 bases and J 1 base, with 13 bases left between them.

V and J are TRBV4-1 and TRBJ1-1; 7 positions match TRBD1. Germline V gene lookup returns CDR1 MGHRA and CDR2 YSYEKL. V lost 8 bases and J lost 2; bases outside the gene matches: 17. The CDR3 spans 17 residues. This CDR3 reads CASSATGARKDNTEAFF. DNA of the CDR3: TGCGCCAGCTCCGCCACAGGGGCTAGGAAGGATAACACTGAAGCTTTCTTT.

The chain employs TRBV6-6 and TRBJ2-3; D may correspond to TRBD1 or TRBD2 (5 bases each). The CDR3 covers 15 residues. Per germline, CDR1 MNHNY and CDR2 SVGAGI (reference sequence). Trimming took 2 bases from V and 2 from J, leaving 11 bases between them. The CDR3 DNA reads as TGTGCCAGCAGTTACGGGGGACCAAACACAGATACGCAGTATTTT. Encoded protein: CASSYGGPNTDTQYF.

This sequence joins TRBV28 and TRBJ2-7; unclear D gene. This CDR3 is 14 amino acids long. V gave up 3 bases and J gave up 0 bases, with 9 bases separating them. Germline CDR1 and CDR2: MDHEN and SYDVKM. CDR3 sequence: CASSFRVNSYEQYF. CDR3 sequence (DNA): TGTGCCAGCAGTTTTCGGGTCAACTCCTACGAGCAGTACTTC.